This entry lists 9 T cell receptor beta chains sequenced from one sample in a study of blood T cell repertoires in COVID-19. TCRdb's copy holds only in-frame clones and misses some; the assay was immunoSEQ multiplex PCR. The data show about 300,000 clones, roughly 90% seen once. The sequencing input was peripheral blood. The receptor source for this set is a woman in her thirties with COVID-19, enrolled during active disease.

This clone was seen once. The DNA for the CDR3 is TGTGCCAGCAGCTTAGCGACTAGCGGGGGGTACGAGCAGTACTTC. This gives the protein CASSLATSGGYEQYF. The gene calls are TRBV7-8 and TRBJ2-7; TRBD2 agrees at 13 bases. Germline V lookup: CDR1 SGHVS, CDR2 FQNEAQ. The ends lost 0 bases at V and 4 bases at J; junction bases unmatched: 0. The CDR3 loop spans 15 amino acids. Full variable domain (missing parts from reference TRBV7-8 and TRBJ2-7): GAGVSQSPRYKVAKRGQDVALRCDPISGHVSLFWYQQALGQGPEFLTYFQNEAQLDKSGLPSDRFFAERPEGSVSTLKIQRTQQEDSAVYLCASSLATSGGYEQYFGPGTRLTVT.

The CDR3 coding sequence is TGTGCCAGCAGTGAATATGGCGGGGGCCATTACAATGAGCAGTTCTTC. Translated: CASSEYGGGHYNEQFF. V gene TRBV25-1 combines with J gene TRBJ2-1; maybe TRBD2 (7 bases). The CDR3 sequence is 16 residues long. Germline V lookup: CDR1 MGHDK, CDR2 SYGVNS. V was clipped by 0 bases and J by 4 bases, with 13 bases between them.

V and J are TRBV6-5 and TRBJ1-1; TRBD1 might be the D (5 bases). V gave up 6 bases and J gave up 4 bases, with 18 bases separating them. Germline loops: CDR1 MNHEY, CDR2 SVGAGI. CDR3 length equals 15 residues. Here the CDR3 DNA reads TGTGCCAGCAGCTATGGGACTCCTGGGACCACTGAAGCTTTCTTT. It codes for CASSYGTPGTTEAFF.

The chain recombines TRBV4-2 with TRBJ1-2; D is ambiguous. V gave up 0 bases and J gave up 7 bases, with 18 bases separating them. This CDR3 has 16 residues. Germline loops: CDR1 LGHNA, CDR2 YNFKEQ. In DNA, the CDR3 is TGTGCCAGCAGCCAAGATTTTGGAGGGATGGAAGGTGGCTACACCTTC. Translation: CASSQDFGGMEGGYTF.

The CDR3 DNA is TGTGCCAGCGGGCCCTCTCCAGCCTCACCCCTCCACTTT. Translating it yields CASGPSPASPLHF. V and J are TRBV3-1 (or the pseudogene TRBV3-2) and TRBJ1-6; D not certain. This CDR3 spans 13 amino acids. Germline CDR1 and CDR2: LGHDT and YNNKEL (reference sequence). Between the trimmed V and J ends, which lost 8 bases and 10 bases, there was a span of 15 bases.

The DNA for the CDR3 is TGTGCCAGCAGCGATACAGGGGCTGAAGCTTTCTTT. This codes for CASSDTGAEAFF. V usage is TRBV9 and J usage is TRBJ1-1; 7 nucleotides line up with TRBD1. CDR1 and CDR2 (germline): SGDLS, YYNGEE. The CDR3 contains 12 residues. V shed 3 bases and J 6 bases; nucleotides not matched to a gene: 2.

The chain is built from TRBV13 and TRBJ2-1, with TRBD2 matching over 7 bases. J gave up 5 bases and V 1 base, and 2 bases lay outside the gene matches. CDR1 is PRHDT and CDR2 is FYEKMQ in the germline V gene (reference sequence). The CDR3 consists of 14 residues. In DNA form, the CDR3 reads TGTGCCAGCAGCTTAGCGGGGGGTCACAATGAGCAGTTCTTC. This translates into CASSLAGGHNEQFF.

The CDR3 DNA sequence: TGTGCCAGCAGCTTGGAGGTCAGGGGGAACACTGAAGCTTTCTTT. It encodes CASSLEVRGNTEAFF. The chain employs TRBV5-6 and TRBJ1-1; D perhaps matches TRBD1 (6 bases). V dropped 0 bases and J dropped 1 base, with 10 bases sitting between them. The CDR3 runs 15 residues. CDR1 and CDR2 from the germline V gene are SGHDT and YYEEEE. The variable domain in full, completed from reference TRBV5-6 and TRBJ1-1, reads DAGVTQSPTHLIKTRGQQVTLRCSPKSGHDTVSWYQQALGQGPQFIFQYYEEEERQRGNFPDRFSGHQFPNYSSELNVNALLLGDSALYLCASSLEVRGNTEAFFGQGTRLTVV.

This sequence joins TRBV5-1 and TRBJ2-5; 9 bases fit TRBD1. The CDR3 has 15 residues. The junction had 7 bases not matched to a gene; V was cut back by 4 bases and J by 3 bases. Per germline, CDR1 SGHRS and CDR2 YFSETQ. DNA of the CDR3: TGCGCCAGCAGCCCGGGACAGGGAATGGAAGAGACCCAGTACTTC. Its protein product is CASSPGQGMEETQYF.